This is a list of T cell receptor beta chains from one sample in a study of cytomegalovirus exposure and HLA in healthy donors. TCRdb keeps only in-frame clones here, not all; method: immunoSEQ multiplex PCR. Among about 110,000 clones listed, 70% to 85% were seen once. Sequenced input: PBMCs. The origin of the receptors is a woman younger than 35 in good health and CMV-seronegative. Both conserved end residues are part of each CDR3. D genes are given only for firm matches. The listing skips clone size in some rows; elsewhere it reads once, few, many or a size class.

v_call: TRBV7-3; clone_size: -; d_call: TRBD2; j_call: TRBJ2-1; cdr3_nt: TGTGCCAGCAGCTTAGGCGGGGGGGCCAGGTCCTACAATGAGCAGTTCTTC; cdr3_aa: CASSLGGGARSYNEQFF
v_call: TRBV5-1; clone_size: -; d_call: TRBD2; j_call: TRBJ2-3; cdr3_nt: TGCGCCAGCAGCCGGGGGGGGGTTGACACAGATACGCAGTATTTT; cdr3_aa: CASSRGGVDTDTQYF
v_call: TRBV27; clone_size: -; d_call: -; j_call: TRBJ2-7; cdr3_nt: TGTGCCAGCGGCCGGGACTACGAGCAGTACTTC; cdr3_aa: CASGRDYEQYF
v_call: TRBV5-1; clone_size: -; d_call: TRBD1; j_call: TRBJ1-4; cdr3_nt: TGCGCCAGCAGCGTGGGACAGCCGGGTAATGAAAAACTGTTTTTT; cdr3_aa: CASSVGQPGNEKLFF
v_call: TRBV7-7; clone_size: once; d_call: TRBD2; j_call: TRBJ2-3; cdr3_nt: TGTGCCAGCAGCTTAGGGACTAGCGGGAGGGAGGGGCCTAGCACAGATACGCAGTATTTT; cdr3_aa: CASSLGTSGREGPSTDTQYF
v_call: TRBV7-9; clone_size: -; d_call: TRBD1; j_call: TRBJ2-7; cdr3_nt: TGTGCCAGCAATAAACGGGACAGTCAGCACGAGCAGTACTTC; cdr3_aa: CASNKRDSQHEQYF
v_call: TRBV13; clone_size: -; d_call: TRBD2; j_call: TRBJ2-3; cdr3_nt: TGTGCCAGCAGCCGACCCCCCTCGGTAGCGGGGCCGCCAGATACGCAGTATTTT; cdr3_aa: CASSRPPSVAGPPDTQYF
v_call: TRBV2; clone_size: -; d_call: -; j_call: TRBJ2-7; cdr3_nt: TGTGCCAGCAGTGAATTCAGATTGACCTACGAGCAGTACTTC; cdr3_aa: CASSEFRLTYEQYF
v_call: TRBV5-1; clone_size: -; d_call: TRBD1; j_call: TRBJ2-7; cdr3_nt: TGCGCCAGCAGCTATGGACAGGAGGTCTACGAGCAGTACTTC; cdr3_aa: CASSYGQEVYEQYF
v_call: TRBV7-8; clone_size: -; d_call: -; j_call: TRBJ1-4; cdr3_nt: TGTGCCAGCAGCTTAGCCCCGGGGAGGGATGAAAAACTGTTTTTT; cdr3_aa: CASSLAPGRDEKLFF
v_call: TRBV11-3; clone_size: -; d_call: -; j_call: TRBJ1-3; cdr3_nt: TGTGCCAGCAGCTCACCGGGGGACCCCGGAAACACCATATATTTT; cdr3_aa: CASSSPGDPGNTIYF
v_call: TRBV14; clone_size: -; d_call: -; j_call: TRBJ1-2; cdr3_nt: TGTGCCAGCAGGCCTACAGGTGCCGATGGCTACACCTTC; cdr3_aa: CASRPTGADGYTF
v_call: TRBV19; clone_size: -; d_call: -; j_call: TRBJ1-5; cdr3_nt: TGTGCCAGTAAATGGACAGACGTTAGCAATCAGCCCCAGCATTTT; cdr3_aa: CASKWTDVSNQPQHF
v_call: TRBV6-5; clone_size: -; d_call: -; j_call: TRBJ2-5; cdr3_nt: TGTGCCAGCAGTTACTCGATCGACGAGGGGGAAGAGACCCAGTACTTC; cdr3_aa: CASSYSIDEGEETQYF
v_call: TRBV6-1; clone_size: -; d_call: -; j_call: TRBJ1-3; cdr3_nt: TGTGCCAGCAAATGGGTACAGGCCTCTGGAAACACCATATATTTT; cdr3_aa: CASKWVQASGNTIYF
v_call: TRBV18; clone_size: -; d_call: TRBD1; j_call: TRBJ1-2; cdr3_nt: TGTGCCAGCTCACCACCGGTAGCAGGGGGAAAGAACTATGGCTACACCTTC; cdr3_aa: CASSPPVAGGKNYGYTF
v_call: TRBV2; clone_size: -; d_call: -; j_call: TRBJ2-5; cdr3_nt: TGTGCCTGGCGAGGCGGAGAGACCCAGTACTTC; cdr3_aa: CAWRGGETQYF
v_call: TRBV5-1; clone_size: -; d_call: TRBD2; j_call: TRBJ2-3; cdr3_nt: TGCGCCAGCAGCACTAGCGGGGAAAGCACAGATACGCAGTATTTT; cdr3_aa: CASSTSGESTDTQYF
v_call: TRBV27; clone_size: -; d_call: -; j_call: TRBJ2-1; cdr3_nt: TGTGCCAGCAAGCTTGCGGGCTACAATGAGCAGTTCTTC; cdr3_aa: CASKLAGYNEQFF
v_call: TRBV27; clone_size: -; d_call: TRBD1; j_call: TRBJ2-7; cdr3_nt: TGTGCCAGCAGTTTAGACAGGGACAGATCCTCCTACGAGCAGTACTTC; cdr3_aa: CASSLDRDRSSYEQYF
v_call: TRBV9; clone_size: -; d_call: -; j_call: TRBJ1-6; cdr3_nt: TGTGCCAGCAGCCACGCTCCCCATGACAGCCATCCTTTGTCCCTCCACTTT; cdr3_aa: CASSHAPHDSHPLSLHF
v_call: TRBV2; clone_size: -; d_call: TRBD1; j_call: TRBJ1-4; cdr3_nt: TGTGCCAGCAGCGCGGACAGGGGAACTAATGAAAAACTGTTTTTT; cdr3_aa: CASSADRGTNEKLFF
v_call: TRBV7-3; clone_size: -; d_call: TRBD2; j_call: TRBJ2-5; cdr3_nt: TGTGCCAGCAGGACTAGCGGGGAAGAGACCCAGTACTTC; cdr3_aa: CASRTSGEETQYF
v_call: TRBV7-8; clone_size: -; d_call: TRBD1; j_call: TRBJ2-1; cdr3_nt: TGTGCCAGCATGTGGACAGGGGGTAGTGAGCAGTTCTTC; cdr3_aa: CASMWTGGSEQFF
v_call: TRBV19; clone_size: -; d_call: TRBD1; j_call: TRBJ1-6; cdr3_nt: TGTGCCAGTAGTATAGCAGTGGGACAGAAGAATTCACCCCTCCACTTT; cdr3_aa: CASSIAVGQKNSPLHF
v_call: TRBV6-5; clone_size: -; d_call: TRBD1; j_call: TRBJ1-2; cdr3_nt: TGTGCCAGCAGTAGACAGGGCATCTATGGCTACACCTTC; cdr3_aa: CASSRQGIYGYTF
v_call: TRBV15; clone_size: -; d_call: TRBD2; j_call: TRBJ2-7; cdr3_nt: TGTGCCACCAGCAGAGAATCGGCGGGGGACTCCTACGAGCAGTACTTC; cdr3_aa: CATSRESAGDSYEQYF
v_call: TRBV6-6; clone_size: -; d_call: -; j_call: TRBJ1-6; cdr3_nt: TGTGCCAGCAGTGTCACTGGGGAGTCACCCCTCCACTTT; cdr3_aa: CASSVTGESPLHF
v_call: TRBV5-6; clone_size: -; d_call: TRBD1; j_call: TRBJ2-7; cdr3_nt: TGTGCCAGCAGCCCCGGGACAGGGGCTCAAGAGCAGTACTTC; cdr3_aa: CASSPGTGAQEQYF
v_call: TRBV30; clone_size: few; d_call: -; j_call: TRBJ1-1; cdr3_nt: TGTGCCTGGGACCCCCCAGGCCCTGAAGCTTTCTTT; cdr3_aa: CAWDPPGPEAFF
v_call: TRBV6-4; clone_size: once; d_call: TRBD2; j_call: TRBJ2-2; cdr3_nt: TGTGCCAGCAGTGACAGCGGGGGGGCCAACACCGGGGAGCTGTTTTTT; cdr3_aa: CASSDSGGANTGELFF
v_call: TRBV11-1; clone_size: -; d_call: -; j_call: TRBJ2-7; cdr3_nt: TGTGCCAGCAGCTTACTTCCGGCGGAAAGCTCCTACGAGCAGTACTTC; cdr3_aa: CASSLLPAESSYEQYF
v_call: TRBV15; clone_size: -; d_call: -; j_call: TRBJ2-5; cdr3_nt: TGTGCCACCAGCAGCCTAAACTCGGGACAACACTTC; cdr3_aa: CATSSLNSGQHF
v_call: TRBV5-4; clone_size: once; d_call: TRBD1; j_call: TRBJ2-3; cdr3_nt: TGTGCCAGCAGCTTCGGACAGGGGTGGGCAGATACGCAGTATTTT; cdr3_aa: CASSFGQGWADTQYF
v_call: TRBV13; clone_size: -; d_call: TRBD1; j_call: TRBJ1-2; cdr3_nt: TGTGCCAGCAGCTCCACTCTCGACAGGGCCCCCGACTATGGCTACACCTTC; cdr3_aa: CASSSTLDRAPDYGYTF
v_call: TRBV9; clone_size: -; d_call: TRBD1; j_call: TRBJ2-7; cdr3_nt: TGTGCCAGCAGCCAGGGGGCAGGGGGGTACGAGCAGTACTTC; cdr3_aa: CASSQGAGGYEQYF
v_call: TRBV7-9; clone_size: -; d_call: -; j_call: TRBJ2-1; cdr3_nt: TGTGCCAGCAGCCCGCGCGGGGATGAGCAGTTCTTC; cdr3_aa: CASSPRGDEQFF
v_call: TRBV15; clone_size: -; d_call: -; j_call: TRBJ1-1; cdr3_nt: TGTGCCACCAGCAGAGGGGGTGATGGCAGGGGATTGAACACTGAAGCTTTCTTT; cdr3_aa: CATSRGGDGRGLNTEAFF
v_call: TRBV9; clone_size: -; d_call: TRBD1; j_call: TRBJ1-1; cdr3_nt: TGTGCCAGCAGCGTAGGCCAACAGGGGAGGAACACTGAAGCTTTCTTT; cdr3_aa: CASSVGQQGRNTEAFF
v_call: TRBV9; clone_size: -; d_call: TRBD1; j_call: TRBJ2-7; cdr3_nt: TGTGCCAGCAGCGTAGGGGACAGGGGGCGCGAGCAGTACTTC; cdr3_aa: CASSVGDRGREQYF
v_call: TRBV10-3; clone_size: -; d_call: TRBD1; j_call: TRBJ1-2; cdr3_nt: TGTGCCATCAGTACCGGGACAGGGGATTCCGGCTACACCTTC; cdr3_aa: CAISTGTGDSGYTF
v_call: TRBV9; clone_size: -; d_call: TRBD1; j_call: TRBJ2-5; cdr3_nt: TGTGCCAGCAGCGATACAGGGGGCGTAGATCAAGAGACCCAGTACTTC; cdr3_aa: CASSDTGGVDQETQYF
v_call: TRBV10-3; clone_size: -; d_call: TRBD1; j_call: TRBJ1-4; cdr3_nt: TGTGCCATCAGTGAACACCAGACAGGGGGAAATGGAAAACTGTTTTTT; cdr3_aa: CAISEHQTGGNGKLFF
v_call: TRBV30; clone_size: -; d_call: -; j_call: TRBJ1-1; cdr3_nt: TGTGCCTGGAGTGTTCTGAACTGGGCAATGAACACTGAAGCTTTCTTT; cdr3_aa: CAWSVLNWAMNTEAFF
v_call: TRBV7-9; clone_size: once; d_call: -; j_call: TRBJ2-2; cdr3_nt: TGTGCCAGCAGCACTGGGACTTTTGAGCTGTTTTTT; cdr3_aa: CASSTGTFELFF
v_call: TRBV4-1; clone_size: -; d_call: TRBD2; j_call: TRBJ2-7; cdr3_nt: TGCGCCAGCAGCCAAAGGGAGGGGTATAGCTCCTACGAGCAGTACTTC; cdr3_aa: CASSQREGYSSYEQYF
v_call: TRBV2; clone_size: -; d_call: -; j_call: TRBJ2-6; cdr3_nt: TGTGCCAGCATCATACTTGACAGGGAGGTGTCTGGGGCCAACGTCCTGACTTTC; cdr3_aa: CASIILDREVSGANVLTF
v_call: TRBV7-9; clone_size: -; d_call: -; j_call: TRBJ1-2; cdr3_nt: TGTGCCAGCATCCAGAGCGACAACTATGGCTACACCTTC; cdr3_aa: CASIQSDNYGYTF
v_call: TRBV11-2; clone_size: once; d_call: TRBD1; j_call: TRBJ1-6; cdr3_nt: TGTGCCAGCAGCTCGGGCGAGGACAGGGGCAATTCACCCCTCCACTTT; cdr3_aa: CASSSGEDRGNSPLHF
v_call: TRBV9; clone_size: -; d_call: -; j_call: TRBJ1-2; cdr3_nt: TGTGCCAGCAGCGAGGGGGGGCTGGGTGGCTACACCTTC; cdr3_aa: CASSEGGLGGYTF
v_call: TRBV2; clone_size: -; d_call: TRBD2; j_call: TRBJ2-5; cdr3_nt: TGTGCCAGTAAACTGACTAGCGTACTACAAGAGACCCAGTACTTC; cdr3_aa: CASKLTSVLQETQYF
v_call: TRBV27; clone_size: -; d_call: TRBD2; j_call: TRBJ2-7; cdr3_nt: TGTGCCAGCAGCCCTCGGGGGGCCTACGAGCAGTACTTC; cdr3_aa: CASSPRGAYEQYF
v_call: TRBV13; clone_size: -; d_call: TRBD2; j_call: TRBJ2-1; cdr3_nt: TGTGCCAGCAGCCACACTAGCGGGGGGATTTCCTACAATGAGCAGTTCTTC; cdr3_aa: CASSHTSGGISYNEQFF
v_call: TRBV28; clone_size: -; d_call: TRBD2; j_call: TRBJ2-7; cdr3_nt: TGTGCCAGCACCCGACTAGCGGGGGGTCTCCTAGGGGGAGAGCAGTACTTC; cdr3_aa: CASTRLAGGLLGGEQYF